Shown below are 14 T cell receptor beta chains from a single sample sequenced in a study of cytomegalovirus exposure and HLA in healthy donors. In the PCR, 60 Vbeta and 13 Jbeta primers were used. Sequenced by immunoSEQ multiplex PCR; TCRdb stores in-frame clones only, minus some. The sample includes 150,000 or so clones. Input material: PBMCs. The receptors here all came from a woman aged 55-75 years in good health and CMV-seronegative.

The V and J genes are TRBV7-6 and TRBJ2-7; 11 bases are shared with TRBD1. Trimming at V came to 1 base and at J to 3 bases, leaving 5 bases not matched to a gene. CDR1 is SGHVS, CDR2 FNYEAQ, per germline. This CDR3 is built from 16 residues. This CDR3 reads CASSLGGGTGGYEQYF. The DNA of the CDR3 is TGTGCCAGCAGCTTAGGAGGGGGGACAGGGGGCTACGAGCAGTACTTC.

This chain joins TRBV4-2 and TRBJ1-5; 9 nucleotides agree with TRBD1. The CDR3 is 17 residues long. The germline V gene encodes CDR1 LGHNA and CDR2 YNFKEQ. J gave up 5 bases and V 1 base, and 9 bases lay outside the gene matches. For the CDR3, the DNA is TGTGCCAGCAGCCAAGGGGAGACGTGGACAGGGGATCAGCCCCAGCATTTT. This sequence encodes CASSQGETWTGDQPQHF.

V is TRBV25-1 and J is TRBJ2-3; TRBD2 aligns across 9 bases. CDR1 and CDR2 from the germline V gene are MGHDK and SYGVNS. V was pared by 6 bases and J by 1 base, with 2 bases of the junction left unmatched. The CDR3 has 14 amino acids. The CDR3 DNA reads TGTGCCAGCAGCTTAGCGGGAGGCACAGATACGCAGTATTTT. Its protein product is CASSLAGGTDTQYF.

V usage is TRBV18 and J usage is TRBJ2-1, with D possibly matching TRBD2 (5 bases). The V end was cut by 3 bases, the J end by 11 bases, with 17 bases between. Germline CDR1 and CDR2: KGHSH and LQKENI. There are 14 residues in the CDR3. Here the CDR3 DNA reads TGTGCCAGCTCACCCCCCAGCGAGGGTGGGAAGCAGTTCTTC. This translates into CASSPPSEGGKQFF.

The rearrangement uses TRBV10-3 and TRBJ2-5; D is perhaps TRBD2 (6 bases). V lost 6 bases and J lost 5, with 7 bases in between. CDR1 is ENHRY and CDR2 is SYGVKD in the germline V gene. The CDR3 consists of 11 residues. CDR3 residues: CAISRGETQYF. CDR3 bases: TGTGCCATCAGCCGGGGGGAGACCCAGTACTTC.

V usage is TRBV11-2 and J usage is TRBJ2-3; D may be TRBD1 (5 bases). CDR3 size: 12 residues. CDR1 is SGHAT and CDR2 is FQNNGV in the germline V gene. The V end lost 5 bases, the J end lost 14 bases, and 17 bases lay between the germline ends. The CDR3 loop is CASSPEGARVYF. In DNA form, the CDR3 reads TGTGCCAGCAGCCCGGAAGGGGCCCGGGTGTATTTT. The whole variable domain, remainder taken from reference TRBV11-2 and TRBJ2-3, is EAGVAQSPRYKIIEKRQSVAFWCNPISGHATLYWYQQILGQGPKLLIQFQNNGVVDDSQLPKDRFSAERLKGVDSTLKIQPAKLEDSAVYLCASSPEGARVYFGPGTRLTVL.

The chain employs TRBV2 and TRBJ1-5; no firm D call. With 7 bases removed from V and 4 bases from J, the gap between germline ends came to 8 bases. This CDR3 is built from 12 residues. CDR1 SNHLY and CDR2 FYNNEI come from the germline V gene. The CDR3 DNA reads TGTGCCAGCAATGGAGGGAATCAGCCCCAGCATTTT. This codes for CASNGGNQPQHF. The full variable domain, in which reference TRBV2 and TRBJ1-5 provide the parts outside the CDR3, is EPEVTQTPSHQVTQMGQEVILRCVPISNHLYFYWYRQILGQKVEFLVSFYNNEISEKSEIFDDQFSVERPDGSNFTLKIRSTKLEDSAMYFCASNGGNQPQHFGDGTRLSIL.

The chain combines TRBV18 with TRBJ1-5, with a tentative D call TRBD1 (6 bases). Per the germline V gene, CDR1 is KGHSH and CDR2 is LQKENI. V lost 2 bases and J 0 bases, leaving 11 bases between the germline ends. The CDR3 sequence is 16 residues long. Here the CDR3 reads CASSPTGHHSNQPQHF. CDR3 sequence (DNA): TGTGCCAGCTCACCAACGGGACACCATAGCAATCAGCCCCAGCATTTT.

The V and J genes are TRBV19 and TRBJ1-1, with TRBD1 identical over 7 bases. CDR3 length: 14 amino acids. V gave up 5 bases and J gave up 1 base; unmatched junction bases: 4. Germline CDR1 reads LNHDA; CDR2 reads SQIVND (reference sequence). The CDR3 bases are TGTGCCAGTAGTGCGCGACAGGGGAACACTGAAGCTTTCTTT. Residues: CASSARQGNTEAFF.

The CDR3 region is CASSLDGGNSNQPQHF. The CDR3 bases are TGCGCCAGCAGCTTGGACGGGGGAAATAGCAATCAGCCCCAGCATTTT. The chain joins TRBV5-1 to TRBJ1-5; tentatively, D is TRBD1 (5 bases). Per germline, CDR1 SGHRS and CDR2 YFSETQ. Deletions cut 0 bases from V and 0 bases from J, with 10 bases between. The CDR3 length is 16 residues.

The V and J genes are TRBV5-4 and TRBJ1-2; D might be TRBD1 (5 bases). Germline V gene sequence: CDR1 SGHNT, CDR2 YYREEE (reference sequence). V lost 0 bases and J 8 bases, leaving 17 bases between the germline ends. CDR3 length equals 15 residues. This CDR3 reads CASSLGGLGMGGYTF. The CDR3, as DNA: TGTGCCAGCAGCTTGGGGGGACTGGGGATGGGAGGCTACACCTTC.

The gene calls are TRBV7-3 and TRBJ1-2, with 10 nucleotides matching TRBD1. Germline V gene sequence: CDR1 SGHTA, CDR2 FQGTGA. The V gene end was trimmed by 0 bases and the J gene end by 4 bases; junction bases not matched to a gene: 11. This CDR3 has 18 amino acids. The CDR3 coding sequence is TGTGCCAGCAGCTTAACCCCCGGGACAGGGGACCTTTCCTATGGCTACACCTTC. It encodes CASSLTPGTGDLSYGYTF.

V usage is TRBV11-2 and J usage is TRBJ2-4, with 13 bases that match TRBD2. This CDR3 has 18 residues. The germline CDR1 and CDR2 sequences are SGHAT and FQNNGV. J lost 7 bases, V lost 0 bases, and 9 bases had no gene match. The CDR3 DNA reads as TGTGCCAGCAGCTTAGATCATTGGGGACTAGCGGGGACGAACATTCAGTACTTC. Its protein product is CASSLDHWGLAGTNIQYF.

V gene TRBV6-1 combines with J gene TRBJ2-3; 8 bases match TRBD1. CDR1 is MNHNS and CDR2 is SASEGT in the germline V gene. The CDR3 covers 14 residues. V dropped 7 bases and J dropped 4; count of bases not matched to a gene: 7. This chain's CDR3 is CASMDRAPPDTQYF. The CDR3 DNA follows: TGTGCCAGCATGGACAGGGCCCCTCCAGATACGCAGTATTTT.